Listed below are T cell receptor beta chains from one sample, sequenced in a study of CD8 T cells in Susac syndrome. TCRdb recomputed calls from the immunoSEQ multiplex PCR reads with MiXCR, one row per CDR3 protein. This table holds 200,000 to 250,000 distinct CDR3 sequences, roughly 93% found once. The sequencing sample was made of CD4+ T cells from PBMCs. The receptors shown here come from a human donor with multiple sclerosis. Both conserved end residues are part of each CDR3. The D gene is left open where the match is weak. The size entry is marked missing in some rows and otherwise reads once, few, many or a size class.

j_call,clone_size,d_call,v_call,cdr3_nt,cdr3_aa
TRBJ1-2,once,TRBD1,TRBV12-3/TRBV12-4,TGTGCCAGCAGTTGGACAGGGATTGGCTACACCTTC,CASSWTGIGYTF
TRBJ2-3,NA,TRBD2,TRBV6-1,TGTGCCAGCAGTGAAGGGAGGACTAGCGGGAGAGACACAGATACGCAGTATTTT,CASSEGRTSGRDTDTQYF
TRBJ2-6,NA,NA,TRBV29-1,TGCAGCGTTGAGGAAACTGGGGCCAACGTCCTGACTTTC,CSVEETGANVLTF
TRBJ1-5,few,NA,TRBV7-8,TGTGCCAGCAGTCTCGGAGATCAGCCCCAGCATTTT,CASSLGDQPQHF
TRBJ2-3,NA,NA,TRBV7-3,TGTGCCAGCAGCCAATCCGGGGGAGGAATAGGGACAGATACGCAGTATTTT,CASSQSGGGIGTDTQYF
TRBJ2-1,NA,TRBD2,TRBV7-2,TGTGCCAGCAGCCCAGCGGGAGTTTACAATGAGCAGTTCTTC,CASSPAGVYNEQFF
TRBJ1-3,NA,NA,TRBV14,TGTGCCAGCAGCCAAGAGCAGGTGGAAGGCACCATATATTTT,CASSQEQVEGTIYF
TRBJ2-7,once,NA,TRBV9,TGTGCCAGCAGCGTAGACGGGACGGAAGAACCGTACTTC,CASSVDGTEEPYF
TRBJ2-7,NA,TRBD1,TRBV3-1,TGTGCCAGCAGCCAAGCGGGACAGGGGGGCTCCTACGAGCAGTACTTC,CASSQAGQGGSYEQYF
TRBJ2-2,NA,TRBD1,TRBV24-1,TGTGCCACCAGTGAACAGGGGGCAACCGGGGAGCTGTTTTTT,CATSEQGATGELFF
TRBJ1-3,NA,NA,TRBV29-1,TGCAGCGTCAGGAACTCTGGAAACACCATATATTTT,CSVRNSGNTIYF
TRBJ1-2,NA,TRBD1,TRBV12-5,TGTGCTAGTGGTTTGGCGACCGGGACAGCCACATATGGCTACACCTTC,CASGLATGTATYGYTF